These 20 T cell receptor beta chains were sequenced from one sample in a study of blood T cell repertoires in COVID-19. Measured with immunoSEQ multiplex PCR; TCRdb has only the in-frame clones, and not every one. This sample has roughly 430,000 clones, with 88% found just once. Source material: PBMCs or T cells enriched from blood (not recorded which). The receptors stem from a woman under 30 who had been exposed to COVID-19.

This chain uses TRBV4-2 with TRBJ2-1, with D uncertain. CDR1 is LGHNA and CDR2 is YNFKEQ in the germline V gene. This CDR3 has 14 amino acids. Deletions cut 1 base from V and 5 bases from J, with 9 bases between. This CDR3 reads CASSQVDFDNEQFF. CDR3 sequence (DNA): TGTGCCAGCAGCCAAGTCGACTTCGACAATGAGCAGTTCTTC.

Only one count was recorded for this clone. This chain connects TRBV18 to TRBJ2-2; D may be TRBD2 (5 bases). This CDR3 is 14 amino acids long. In germline, CDR1 is KGHSH, CDR2 LQKENI. The germline V and J ends were trimmed by 2 bases and 7 bases, with 11 bases remaining between them. CDR3 bases: TGTGCCAGCTCACCAGGACTCCGGGGCGGGGAGCTGTTTTTT. Protein product: CASSPGLRGGELFF.

The J gene is TRBJ2-7, the V gene TRBV28; D gene ambiguous. Germline V CDR1 and CDR2: MDHEN, SYDVKM. The CDR3 length is 12 residues. Trimming cost V 5 bases and J 1 base, with 6 bases left between them. The CDR3 region is CASSPRSYEQYF. The CDR3 DNA reads TGTGCCAGCAGTCCTAGGTCCTACGAGCAGTACTTC.

V usage is TRBV3-1 (or the pseudogene TRBV3-2) and J usage is TRBJ1-6; D remains ambiguous. The V and J ends lost 0 bases and 5 bases respectively, with 5 bases between them. This CDR3 region has 14 residues. Germline V CDR1 and CDR2: LGHDT, YNNKEL (reference sequence). The CDR3 region is CASSQDQDNSPLHF. In DNA form, the CDR3 reads TGTGCCAGCAGCCAAGACCAGGATAATTCACCCCTCCACTTT.

The chain has TRBV9 and TRBJ1-6, with D uncertain. This CDR3 comprises 12 residues. V was trimmed by 4 bases and J by 7 bases, leaving 6 bases between them. Germline CDR1 SGDLS, CDR2 YYNGEE. The CDR3 region has the DNA TGTGCCAGCAGCCAAAGCAATTCACCCCTCCACTTT. This codes for CASSQSNSPLHF. The full variable domain, in which reference TRBV9 and TRBJ1-6 provide the parts outside the CDR3, is DSGVTQTPKHLITATGQRVTLRCSPRSGDLSVYWYQQSLDQGLQFLIQYYNGEERAKGNILERFSAQQFPDLHSELNLSSLELGDSALYFCASSQSNSPLHFGNGTRLTVT.

The chain uses TRBV4-3 and TRBJ1-2, with no clear D. This CDR3 spans 16 amino acids. CDR1 LGHNA and CDR2 YSLEER come from the germline V gene. Trimming removed 1 base at V and 0 bases at J, with 12 bases between. For the CDR3, the DNA is TGCGCCAGCAGCCAAGTGTGGCAGAGCGCTAACTATGGCTACACCTTC. Translation: CASSQVWQSANYGYTF.

V is TRBV6-4 and J is TRBJ1-3; weak D call: TRBD1 (6 bases). V was shortened by 3 bases and J by 3 bases, with 15 bases between the two germline ends. This CDR3 is 16 amino acids long. Germline CDR1 and CDR2: MRHNA and SNTAGT. The CDR3 here is CASSDLGALHGNTIYF. In DNA form, the CDR3 reads TGTGCCAGCAGTGATTTGGGGGCCTTGCATGGAAACACCATATATTTT.

This clone was observed a single time. The chain is built from TRBV5-5 and TRBJ2-1; possibly TRBD1 for D (6 bases). The germline gives CDR1 SGHKS, CDR2 YYEKEE (reference sequence). The germline V and J ends were trimmed by 4 bases and 6 bases, with 14 bases remaining between them. The CDR3 totals 14 residues. The CDR3 nucleotides read TGTGCCAGCAGCCCGGACAGTCCAGGCAATGAGCAGTTCTTC. Encoded protein: CASSPDSPGNEQFF. Filled out from reference TRBV5-5 and TRBJ2-1, the complete variable domain reads DAGVTQSPTHLIKTRGQQVTLRCSPISGHKSVSWYQQVLGQGPQFIFQYYEKEERGRGNFPDRFSARQFPNYSSELNVNALLLGDSALYLCASSPDSPGNEQFFGPGTRLTVL.

The V call is TRBV3-1 (or the pseudogene TRBV3-2), the J call TRBJ1-4; 10 bases agree with TRBD1. This CDR3 region has 16 residues. Germline CDR1 and CDR2: LGHDT and YNNKEL (reference sequence). V gave up 3 bases and J gave up 6 bases; unmatched junction bases: 7. The CDR3 sequence: CASSQPRTGGDEKLFF. In DNA form, the CDR3 reads TGTGCCAGCAGCCAGCCCCGGACAGGGGGAGATGAAAAACTGTTTTTT.

J is TRBJ1-2 and V is TRBV7-2, with 8 positions matching TRBD1. Germline trimming cut 5 bases from V and 3 bases from J; bases unmatched to any gene: 8. Per the germline V gene, CDR1 is SGHTA and CDR2 is FQGNSA. This CDR3 is 15 amino acids long. The CDR3 DNA sequence: TGTGCCAGCAGCCAGCAGGACAGGGCGTACTATGGCTACACCTTC. Translated: CASSQQDRAYYGYTF.

The chain is built from TRBV5-1 and TRBJ1-4, with 11 bases aligning to TRBD1. V was clipped by 4 bases and J by 3 bases; unmatched bases: 5. The CDR3 totals 16 residues. Looked up from germline, CDR1 is SGHRS and CDR2 is YFSETQ. The CDR3 spells CASSGGQGVSNEKLFF. The CDR3 DNA follows: TGCGCCAGCAGCGGGGGACAGGGGGTCTCTAATGAAAAACTGTTTTTT.

This clone appeared a few times. V and J are TRBV19 and TRBJ2-2, with 12 nucleotides matching TRBD2. Germline assignment: CDR1 LNHDA and CDR2 SQIVND (reference sequence). V lost 6 bases to trimming and J lost 2 bases; unmatched junction nucleotides: 1. CDR3 length equals 15 residues. This CDR3 is CASRTSGRNTGELFF. The CDR3 region has the DNA TGTGCCAGTAGGACTAGCGGGAGAAACACCGGGGAGCTGTTTTTT.

The chain joins TRBV12-2 to TRBJ2-7; the table's D call TRBD1 went unverified against the DNA. TRBV12-2 is marked as a pseudogene. This CDR3 has 17 residues. CDR3 in amino acids: CASRLACPQENLYEQYF. The CDR3 DNA sequence: TGTGCAAGTCGCTTAGCGTGTCCACAGGAAAATCTTTACGAGCAGTACTTC.

V usage is TRBV7-3 and J usage is TRBJ1-2; tentative D call: TRBD1 (6 bases). From germline, CDR1 is SGHTA and CDR2 FQGTGA. This CDR3 spans 15 amino acids. V gave up 2 bases and J gave up 5 bases, with 15 bases separating them. The CDR3 DNA follows: TGTGCCAGCAGCTTAGATGCCGGGACAAGTTATGGCTACACCTTC. It encodes CASSLDAGTSYGYTF.

J is TRBJ2-7 and V is TRBV2, with TRBD1 as a possible D gene (5 bases). Germline V gives CDR1 SNHLY, CDR2 FYNNEI. The CDR3 runs to 14 residues. Trimming removed 3 bases at V and 5 bases at J, with 14 bases between. The CDR3 DNA is TGTGCCAGCAGTGATTTTTCAGGGATCCACGAGCAGTACTTC. This codes for CASSDFSGIHEQYF.

This chain links TRBV9 with TRBJ2-7; tentative D call: TRBD1 (6 bases). Trimming took off 4 bases at V and 0 bases at J, with 11 bases between the two ends. This CDR3 spans 14 amino acids. The germline V gene has CDR1 SGDLS and CDR2 YYNGEE. CDR3 in amino acids: CASSPTGYSYEQYF. In DNA, the CDR3 is TGTGCCAGCAGCCCGACAGGTTACTCCTACGAGCAGTACTTC.

The chain uses TRBV27 and TRBJ2-5, with TRBD1 matching 10 bases. Germline V gene sequence: CDR1 MNHEY, CDR2 SMNVEV (reference sequence). The CDR3 spans 15 residues. Trimming removed 5 bases from V and 5 bases from J; junction bases left unmatched: 8. The CDR3 here is CASSRTGGRGETQYF. The CDR3, as DNA: TGTGCCAGCAGTCGGACAGGGGGAAGAGGGGAGACCCAGTACTTC.

This clone was recorded once. The gene calls are TRBV11-2 and TRBJ2-3; 8 nucleotides line up with TRBD2. This CDR3 spans 18 amino acids. Germline lookup yields CDR1 SGHAT and CDR2 FQNNGV. The ends lost 7 bases at V and 2 bases at J; junction bases unmatched: 17. CDR3 nucleotides: TGTGCCAGCACCCTCCGGGGGGGAGGATGGGGGAACACAGATACGCAGTATTTT. Its translation: CASTLRGGGWGNTDTQYF.

This chain links TRBV20-1 with TRBJ2-7, with D maybe TRBD2 (5 bases). Germline V gene data show CDR1 as DFQATT and CDR2 as SNEGSKA (reference sequence). The CDR3 contains 11 residues. The V end lost 7 bases, the J end lost 2 bases, and 9 bases lay between the germline ends. CDR3 residues: CSGQRAYEQYF. CDR3 DNA: TGCAGTGGCCAGAGGGCCTACGAGCAGTACTTC.

The chain is built from TRBV12-3 or TRBV12-4 and TRBJ2-7, with D possibly being TRBD1 (5 bases). The length of the CDR3 is 12 residues. Trimming left V 6 bases short and J 3 bases short, with 9 bases between. The CDR3 spells CASSRRVYEQYF. CDR3 in DNA: TGTGCCAGCAGCCGCAGGGTCTACGAGCAGTACTTC.